This T cell receptor beta chain emerged from a study of T cell responses to AZD1222 COVID-19 vaccine. Looking at the study overall: Both about-4-week and about-12-week second-dose recipients were combined. Study results and caveats: Baseline testing showed seropositivity in only a handful of AZD1222 recipients. Females outnumbered males among donors, who were mostly white British; clonal diversity was possibly underestimated.

This CDR3 region has 13 residues. The V gene lost 2 bases and the J gene lost 5 bases, with 10 bases spanning the gap. Germline lookup yields CDR1 MDHEN and CDR2 SYDVKM. About this clone: Its antigen is still unknown.

Sequencing used immunoSEQ multiplex PCR; TCRdb keeps in-frame clones, though not all of them. The table lists 150,000 or so clones, roughly nine tenths of them singletons. The chain carries TRBV28 and TRBJ2-7; unclear D gene. Sequencing was performed on peripheral blood, taken on day 0 of AZD1222 vaccination. The clonotype was recovered from an adult in good health. Here the CDR3 reads CASSLRGGNEQYF. The CDR3 region has the DNA TGTGCCAGCAGTTTAAGAGGTGGCAACGAGCAGTACTTC.